This T cell receptor (beta chain) is drawn from a study of T cell responses to AZD1222 COVID-19 vaccine. Study context: Second-dose recipients at about 4 or about 12 weeks were treated as one pooled group.

V lost 4 bases and J lost 2; bases outside the gene matches: 13. This CDR3 spans 19 amino acids. CDR1 LGHDT and CDR2 YNNKEL come from the germline V gene (reference sequence). Clones were read by immunoSEQ multiplex PCR, and TCRdb kept only the in-frame ones, dropping some. The data show 55,000 to 70,000 clones, with 88% seen just once and 7.5% to 9% held by the top ten. Specimen: peripheral blood, collected on day 0 of AZD1222 vaccination. This clonotype was sampled from an adult in good health. This chain links TRBV3-1 (or the pseudogene TRBV3-2) with TRBJ2-5; 13 nucleotides align to TRBD2. The DNA of the CDR3 is TGTGCCAGCAGCCCACTAGCCCCGACTAGCGGGAGGCTACAAGAGACCCAGTACTTC. This translates into CASSPLAPTSGRLQETQYF.